The sequence of this T cell receptor beta chain was determined in a study of OX40 agonist ivuxolimab in advanced cancers. Across the whole study: Ivuxolimab, an antibody that agonizes OX40 (CD134), was administered to the patients.

As to this clone: As yet, its antigen is unknown.

Blood draws occurred at baseline, cycle 4 day 1, and cycle 7 day 1. The CDR3 spans 14 residues. Germline CDR1 SGHRS, CDR2 YFSETQ. Broader study findings: People who partly responded at 0.1-3.0 mg/kg had some of the least clonal expansion seen. Normalized T-cell clonal expansion was also low in a subset of nonresponders.

The assay was immunoSEQ multiplex PCR, and TCRdb's table has in-frame clones only and misses some. The table shows 75,000 to 100,000 clones, with roughly four fifths occurring only once. The chain couples TRBV5-1 to TRBJ2-5; tentatively, D is TRBD1 (5 bases). The J call may be mistaken, given a closer DNA end match to TRBJ2-7. The source was CD4+ or CD8+ T cells sorted from blood, collected in a trial of the OX40 agonist ivuxolimab. This TCR derives from an adult with an advanced solid tumor such as melanoma, head and neck, liver or kidney cancer. CDR3: CASSSTESSYEQYF. CDR3 nucleotides: TGCGCCAGCAGCTCGACAGAGAGCTCCTACGAGCAGTACTTC.